The 13 T cell receptor beta chains reported below all come from one sample, sequenced in a study of metastatic and nonmetastatic thyroid tumors. Among the patients, none had received any treatment before thyroid surgery. TCRdb recomputed clones from the PCR reads via MiXCR. Among 15,000 to 20,000 clones listed, about a sixth were seen once. The sequencing sample was made of blood. The receptors were gathered from a female donor with papillary thyroid cancer or a benign thyroid nodule (not recorded which). Some clones in this sample may be carry-over from other donors' samples.

By its share, this clone is medium-sized. The rearrangement links TRBV19 to TRBJ1-2; the D is unclear. There are 12 residues in the CDR3. Germline assignment: CDR1 LNHDA and CDR2 SQIVND (reference sequence). Between the trimmed V and J ends, which lost 3 bases and 4 bases, there was a span of 6 bases. The DNA for the CDR3 is TGTGCCAGTAGTATGGGCCCCTATGGCTACACCTTC. Translated, it gives CASSMGPYGYTF.

This clone was counted ten times or more. The chain recombines TRBV14 with TRBJ1-5; TRBD1 matches at 7 bases. CDR1 SGHDN and CDR2 FVKESK come from the germline V gene. The CDR3 loop spans 14 amino acids. With V trimmed by 6 bases and J by 4 bases, 6 bases remained unmatched. CDR3 in amino acids: CASSSGTANQPQHF. In nucleotides, the CDR3 is TGTGCCAGCAGTTCCGGGACAGCGAATCAGCCCCAGCATTTT.

This clone was observed many times. The chain uses TRBV11-2 and TRBJ2-1, with D possibly matching TRBD1 (6 bases). V was trimmed by 2 bases and J by 8 bases, leaving 16 bases between them. CDR3 length: 15 residues. Per germline, CDR1 SGHAT and CDR2 FQNNGV. Here the CDR3 DNA reads TGTGCCAGCAGCTTAAAGCAGGGGAGTGGGTATGAGCAGTTCTTC. Amino acid sequence: CASSLKQGSGYEQFF.

Only a few counts were recorded for this clone. The chain is built from TRBV5-6 and TRBJ2-3; possible D gene TRBD2, 6 bases. Per germline, CDR1 SGHDT and CDR2 YYEEEE. The CDR3 contains 15 residues. V lost 2 bases, J lost 2 bases, and 12 bases lay in between. As DNA, the CDR3 is TGTGCCAGCAGCTTAGGACGGGAGTTCACAGATACGCAGTATTTT. This translates into CASSLGREFTDTQYF. Complete variable domain (other parts from reference TRBV5-6 and TRBJ2-3): DAGVTQSPTHLIKTRGQQVTLRCSPKSGHDTVSWYQQALGQGPQFIFQYYEEEERQRGNFPDRFSGHQFPNYSSELNVNALLLGDSALYLCASSLGREFTDTQYFGPGTRLTVL.

At least ten counts were recorded for this clone. The J gene is TRBJ2-4, the V gene TRBV5-1; D is unresolved. V lost 0 bases and J lost 4, with 17 bases in between. CDR3 length equals 17 residues. Germline values: CDR1 SGHRS, CDR2 YFSETQ. The DNA of the CDR3 is TGCGCCAGCAGCTTGGCTACGTTGAATAGCAGAAAAAACATTCAGTACTTC. This gives the protein CASSLATLNSRKNIQYF.

This clone came up many times. The same CDR3 is also encoded by other DNA sequences in this sample. The chain couples TRBV20-1 to TRBJ1-2; possible D gene TRBD1, 5 bases. This CDR3 region has 15 residues. The ends were cut back, 1 base at V and 8 bases at J, with 20 bases in the middle. CDR1 is DFQATT and CDR2 is SNEGSKA in the germline V gene (reference sequence). CDR3 nucleotides: TGCAGTGCTAGAGCCCGCCCCGGGCCCTCAGGGGGCTACACCTTC. Amino acid sequence: CSARARPGPSGGYTF.

At least ten counts were recorded for this clone. The V gene is TRBV2, the J gene TRBJ2-7; no clear D. Germline V gives CDR1 SNHLY, CDR2 FYNNEI. This CDR3 comprises 13 residues. Between the trimmed V and J ends, which lost 2 bases and 4 bases, there was a span of 9 bases. CDR3 amino acids: CASSEHIFYEQYF. CDR3 DNA: TGTGCCAGCAGTGAACATATATTTTACGAGCAGTACTTC.

This clone was seen repeatedly, ten times or more. This chain joins TRBV11-1 and TRBJ2-2; TRBD2 matches 9 bases. The CDR3 extends over 17 amino acids. V was clipped by 4 bases and J by 1 base; unmatched bases: 7. Germline V lookup: CDR1 SGHAT, CDR2 FQDESV (reference sequence). The CDR3 sequence is CASSSVGLAKNTGELFF. CDR3 sequence (DNA): TGTGCCAGCAGCTCCGTCGGACTAGCGAAGAACACCGGGGAGCTGTTTTTT.

The table lists this clone with many counts. The V call is TRBV7-2, the J call TRBJ2-5; TRBD2 is a possible D gene (7 bases). V dropped 2 bases and J dropped 2 bases, with 12 bases sitting between them. The CDR3 has 15 amino acids. Germline V CDR1 and CDR2: SGHTA, FQGNSA. In nucleotides, the CDR3 is TGTGCCAGCAGCTTATTACGGGGGGCGCAAGAGACCCAGTACTTC. Protein: CASSLLRGAQETQYF.

Sample share makes this clone medium-sized. The chain is built from TRBV6-2 or TRBV6-3 and TRBJ2-7; TRBD1 aligns across 8 bases. The V segment lost 0 bases and the J segment 3 bases; nucleotides outside the gene matches: 10. Germline V lookup: CDR1 MNHEY, CDR2 SVGEGT. CDR3 length: 17 amino acids. In nucleotides, the CDR3 is TGTGCCAGCAGTTACTCATCTTTCGGACAGGGATACTACGAGCAGTACTTC. Translating gives CASSYSSFGQGYYEQYF.

About this clone itself: This may be a read error: a much more frequent sequence differs by one nucleotide. J is TRBJ2-4 and V is TRBV14; D assignment may be TRBD1 or TRBD2 (5 bases each). Germline lookup yields CDR1 SGHDN and CDR2 FVKESK. The CDR3 consists of 18 residues. The V gene lost 0 bases and the J gene lost 13 bases, with 28 bases spanning the gap. The CDR3 loop is CASSQDWIEGNSRGMQYF. DNA for the CDR3: TGTGCCAGCAGCCAAGACTGGATCGAAGGGAACAGCCGGGGCATGCAGTACTTC.

This clone has only a few counts. This chain links TRBV6-1 with TRBJ1-2; TRBD1 aligns across 9 bases. V lost 3 bases, J lost 1 base, and 3 bases stayed unmatched. The CDR3 totals 15 residues. Germline lookup yields CDR1 MNHNS and CDR2 SASEGT. CDR3 DNA sequence: TGTGCCAGCAGTGACGGGACAGGGATTAACTATGGCTACACCTTC. This codes for CASSDGTGINYGYTF.

This clone is medium-sized (0.01 to 0.1%) within its sample. V and J are TRBV6-1 and TRBJ2-3; D not certain. Germline values: CDR1 MNHNS, CDR2 SASEGT. The length of the CDR3 is 13 residues. With 6 bases removed from V and 1 base from J, the gap between germline ends came to 8 bases. CDR3 loop: CASSPPGTDTQYF. In nucleotides, the CDR3 is TGTGCCAGCAGCCCCCCCGGCACAGATACGCAGTATTTT.